A few counts support the clone carrying this TCR beta chain. As yet, its antigen is unknown. The investigators reverse transcribed all of the isolated RNA, so they sequenced expressed TCRB transcripts. This table comes from immunoSEQ multiplex PCR, and its TCRdb copy is limited to in-frame clones, with some not included. The sample holds about 660,000 clones, around 15% seen once. The data were obtained in a study of beta chain features in type 1 diabetes. The CDR3 runs 13 residues. Trimming took off 1 base at V and 8 bases at J, with 9 bases between the two ends. Germline-derived CDR1 and CDR2 are GTSNPN and SVGIG (reference sequence). Post-sort purity exceeded 95% for all sorted populations. Study outcomes and limitations: Researchers report that Type 1 diabetes patients had moderately but significantly shorter TCRB CDR3s across all four CD4+ subsets. A greater similarity of naive, central memory and Treg TCRB repertoires was seen among patients than among healthy donors.

The TCR was taken from a man younger than 35 with type 1 diabetes. Sequenced sample: naive CD4+ T cells from blood. The rearrangement joins TRBV30 to TRBJ1-6; perhaps TRBD1 as D (5 bases). In DNA form, the CDR3 reads TGTGCCTGGAGTGCAGGGACGGATTCACCCCTCCACTTT. This gives the protein CAWSAGTDSPLHF.